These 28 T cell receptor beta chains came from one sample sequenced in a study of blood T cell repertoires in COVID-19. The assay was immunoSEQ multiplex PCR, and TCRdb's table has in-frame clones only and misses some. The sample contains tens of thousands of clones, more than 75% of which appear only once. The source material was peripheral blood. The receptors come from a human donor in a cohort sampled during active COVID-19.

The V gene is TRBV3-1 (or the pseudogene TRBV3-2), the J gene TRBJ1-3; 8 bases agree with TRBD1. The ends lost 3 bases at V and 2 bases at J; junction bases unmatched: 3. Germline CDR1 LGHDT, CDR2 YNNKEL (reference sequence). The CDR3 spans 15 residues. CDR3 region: CASSQETGAGNTIYF. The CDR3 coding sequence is TGTGCCAGCAGCCAGGAGACAGGGGCTGGAAACACCATATATTTT.

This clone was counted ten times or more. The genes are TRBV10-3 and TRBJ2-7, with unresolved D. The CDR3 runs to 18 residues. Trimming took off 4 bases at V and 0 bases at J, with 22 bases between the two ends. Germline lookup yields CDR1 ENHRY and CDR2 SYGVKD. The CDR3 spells CAISAAARDSKNSYEQYF. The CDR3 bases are TGTGCCATCAGTGCCGCAGCACGCGACTCAAAAAACTCCTACGAGCAGTACTTC.

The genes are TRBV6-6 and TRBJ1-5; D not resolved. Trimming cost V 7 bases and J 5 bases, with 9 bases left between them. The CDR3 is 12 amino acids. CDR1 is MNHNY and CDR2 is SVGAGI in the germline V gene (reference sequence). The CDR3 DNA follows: TGTGCCAGCACCACGCGGGATCAGCCCCAGCATTTT. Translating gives CASTTRDQPQHF.

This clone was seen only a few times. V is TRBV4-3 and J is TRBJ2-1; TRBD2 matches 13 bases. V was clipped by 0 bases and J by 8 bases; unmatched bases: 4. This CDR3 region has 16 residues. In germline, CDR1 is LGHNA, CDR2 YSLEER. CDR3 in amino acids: CASSQDGTSGGDEQFF. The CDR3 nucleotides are TGCGCCAGCAGCCAAGACGGTACTAGCGGGGGGGATGAGCAGTTCTTC.

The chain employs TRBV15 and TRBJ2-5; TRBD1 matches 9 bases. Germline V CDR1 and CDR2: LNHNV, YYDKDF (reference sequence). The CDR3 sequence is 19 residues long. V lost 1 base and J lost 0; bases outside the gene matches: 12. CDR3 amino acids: CATSRGMGQGSLDQETQYF. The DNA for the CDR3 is TGTGCCACCAGCAGAGGAATGGGACAGGGTAGTCTCGACCAAGAGACCCAGTACTTC.

The DNA of the CDR3 is TGCGCCAGCAGCTTGGTCGGGAAGAACACTGAAGCTTTCTTT. Residues: CASSLVGKNTEAFF. J is TRBJ1-1 and V is TRBV5-1, with unresolved D. Germline CDR1 SGHRS, CDR2 YFSETQ. V lost 0 bases, J lost 1 base, and 7 bases lay in between. The CDR3 is 14 amino acids.

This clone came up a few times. The CDR3 reads CASSLAWQNYGYTF. CDR3 DNA sequence: TGCGCCAGCAGCTTGGCCTGGCAGAACTATGGCTACACCTTC. J is TRBJ1-2 and V is TRBV5-1; D not resolved. The CDR3 contains 14 residues. CDR1 is SGHRS, CDR2 YFSETQ, per germline. V was clipped by 0 bases and J by 2 bases, with 8 bases between them. Supplemented by reference TRBV5-1 and TRBJ1-2, the full variable domain reads KAGVTQTPRYLIKTRGQQVTLSCSPISGHRSVSWYQQTPGQGLQFLFEYFSETQRNKGNFPGRFSGRQFSNSRSEMNVSTLELGDSALYLCASSLAWQNYGYTFGSGTRLTVV.

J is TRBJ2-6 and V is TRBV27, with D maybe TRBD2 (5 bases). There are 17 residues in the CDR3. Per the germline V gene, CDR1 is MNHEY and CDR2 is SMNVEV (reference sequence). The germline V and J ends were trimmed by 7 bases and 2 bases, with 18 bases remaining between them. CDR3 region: CASTSKVGVAGANVLTF. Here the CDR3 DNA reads TGTGCCAGCACTTCCAAGGTCGGGGTGGCTGGGGCCAACGTCCTGACTTTC.

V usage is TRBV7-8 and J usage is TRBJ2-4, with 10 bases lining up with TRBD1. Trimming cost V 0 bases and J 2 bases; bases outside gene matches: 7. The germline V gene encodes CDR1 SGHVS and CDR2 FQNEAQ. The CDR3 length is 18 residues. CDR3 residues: CASSLAGQGLSTKNIQYF. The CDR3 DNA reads TGTGCCAGCAGCTTAGCGGGACAGGGGCTGTCCACCAAAAACATTCAGTACTTC.

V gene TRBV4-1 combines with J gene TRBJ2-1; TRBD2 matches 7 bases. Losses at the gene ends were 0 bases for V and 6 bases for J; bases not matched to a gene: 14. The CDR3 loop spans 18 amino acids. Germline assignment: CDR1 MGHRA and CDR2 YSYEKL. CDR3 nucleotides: TGCGCCAGCAGCCAAGATAAGGCCGCGGCGGGGGTAGTCAATGAGCAGTTCTTC. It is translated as CASSQDKAAAGVVNEQFF.

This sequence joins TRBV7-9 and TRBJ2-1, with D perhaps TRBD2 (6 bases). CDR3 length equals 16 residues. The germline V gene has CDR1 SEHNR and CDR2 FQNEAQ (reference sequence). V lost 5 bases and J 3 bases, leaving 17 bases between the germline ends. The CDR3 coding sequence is TGTGCCAGCAGCCCCGGGGGTCCCAGCGGCTACAATGAGCAGTTCTTC. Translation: CASSPGGPSGYNEQFF.

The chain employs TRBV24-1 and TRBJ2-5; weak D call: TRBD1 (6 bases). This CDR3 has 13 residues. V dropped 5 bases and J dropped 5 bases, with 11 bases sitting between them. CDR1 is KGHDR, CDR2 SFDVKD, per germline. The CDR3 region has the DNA TGTGCCACCAGTGGGAAACAGGGCGAGACCCAGTACTTC. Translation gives CATSGKQGETQYF.

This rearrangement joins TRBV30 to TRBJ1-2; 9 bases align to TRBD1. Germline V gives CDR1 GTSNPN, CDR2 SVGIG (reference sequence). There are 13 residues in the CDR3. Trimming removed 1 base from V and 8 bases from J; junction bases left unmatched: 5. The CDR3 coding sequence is TGTGCCTGGAGTGGCACAGGGGGCAACGGCTACACCTTC. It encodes CAWSGTGGNGYTF.

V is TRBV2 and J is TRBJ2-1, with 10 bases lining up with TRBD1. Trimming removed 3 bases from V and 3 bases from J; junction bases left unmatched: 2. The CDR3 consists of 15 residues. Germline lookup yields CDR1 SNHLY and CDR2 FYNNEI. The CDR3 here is CASSEDRGSYNEQFF. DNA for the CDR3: TGTGCCAGCAGTGAGGACAGGGGGAGCTACAATGAGCAGTTCTTC.

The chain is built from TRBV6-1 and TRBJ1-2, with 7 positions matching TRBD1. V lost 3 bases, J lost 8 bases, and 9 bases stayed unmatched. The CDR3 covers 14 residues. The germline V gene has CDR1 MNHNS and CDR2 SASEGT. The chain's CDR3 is CASSDPTGTGGYTF. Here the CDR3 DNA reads TGTGCCAGCAGTGACCCGACAGGGACGGGAGGCTACACCTTC.

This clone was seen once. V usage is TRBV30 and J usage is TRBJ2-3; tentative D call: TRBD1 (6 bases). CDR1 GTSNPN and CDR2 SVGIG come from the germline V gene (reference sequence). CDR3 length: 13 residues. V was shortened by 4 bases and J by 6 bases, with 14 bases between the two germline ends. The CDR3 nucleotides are TGTGCCTGGACAGGGGCGTGGGCGGATACGCAGTATTTT. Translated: CAWTGAWADTQYF.

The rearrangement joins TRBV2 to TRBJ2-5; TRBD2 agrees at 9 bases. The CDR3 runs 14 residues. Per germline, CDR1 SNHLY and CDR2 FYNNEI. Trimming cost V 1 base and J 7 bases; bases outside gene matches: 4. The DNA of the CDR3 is TGTGCCAGCAGTGAAGGCGGGGGGGTAGGGACCCAGTACTTC. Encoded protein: CASSEGGGVGTQYF. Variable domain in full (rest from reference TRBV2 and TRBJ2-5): EPEVTQTPSHQVTQMGQEVILRCVPISNHLYFYWYRQILGQKVEFLVSFYNNEISEKSEIFDDQFSVERPDGSNFTLKIRSTKLEDSAMYFCASSEGGGVGTQYFGPGTRLLVL.

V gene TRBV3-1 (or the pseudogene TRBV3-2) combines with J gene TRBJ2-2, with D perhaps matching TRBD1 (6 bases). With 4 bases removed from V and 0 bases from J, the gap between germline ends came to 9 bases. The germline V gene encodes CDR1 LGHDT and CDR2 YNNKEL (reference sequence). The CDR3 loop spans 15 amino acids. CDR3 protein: CASSLRQANTGELFF. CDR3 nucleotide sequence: TGTGCCAGCAGCCTTCGACAGGCGAACACCGGGGAGCTGTTTTTT.

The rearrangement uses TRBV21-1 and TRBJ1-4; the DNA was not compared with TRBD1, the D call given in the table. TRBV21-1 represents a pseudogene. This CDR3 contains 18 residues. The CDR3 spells CASSSGQGAPATNEKLFF. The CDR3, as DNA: TGTGCCAGCAGCTCAGGACAGGGGGCTCCTGCAACTAATGAAAAACTGTTTTTT.

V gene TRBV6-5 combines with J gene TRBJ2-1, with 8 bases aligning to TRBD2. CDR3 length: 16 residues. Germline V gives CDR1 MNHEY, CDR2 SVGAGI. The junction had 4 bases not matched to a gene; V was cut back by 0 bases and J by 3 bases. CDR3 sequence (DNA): TGTGCCAGCAGTTACTCTTGGACTAGCATCTACAATGAGCAGTTCTTC. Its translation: CASSYSWTSIYNEQFF.

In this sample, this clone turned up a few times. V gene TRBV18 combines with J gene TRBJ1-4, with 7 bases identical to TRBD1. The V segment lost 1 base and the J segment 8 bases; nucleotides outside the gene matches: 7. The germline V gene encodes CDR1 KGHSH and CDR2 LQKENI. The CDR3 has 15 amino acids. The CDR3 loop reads CASSPLSGGGEKLFF. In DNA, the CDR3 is TGTGCCAGCTCACCACTTTCAGGGGGAGGAGAAAAACTGTTTTTT.

CDR3 sequence: CASSFLQGAEQYF. Written as DNA, the CDR3 is TGTGCCAGCAGCTTCCTACAGGGGGCCGAGCAGTACTTC. The rearrangement joins TRBV7-2 to TRBJ2-7; 9 positions agree with TRBD1. Germline CDR1 is SGHTA and CDR2 is FQGNSA. The V gene end was trimmed by 3 bases and the J gene end by 6 bases; junction bases not matched to a gene: 3. This CDR3 region has 13 residues. Full variable domain (remainder filled in from reference TRBV7-2 and TRBJ2-7): GAGVSQSPSNKVTEKGKDVELRCDPISGHTALYWYRQSLGQGLEFLIYFQGNSAPDKSGLPSDRFSAERTGGSVSTLTIQRTQQEDSAVYLCASSFLQGAEQYFGPGTRLTVT.

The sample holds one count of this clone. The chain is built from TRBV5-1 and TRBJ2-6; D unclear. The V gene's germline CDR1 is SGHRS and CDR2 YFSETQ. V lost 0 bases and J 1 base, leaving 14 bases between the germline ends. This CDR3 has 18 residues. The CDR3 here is CASSLALLQKSGANVLTF. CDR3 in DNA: TGCGCCAGCAGCTTGGCGTTGCTTCAGAAATCTGGGGCCAACGTCCTGACTTTC.

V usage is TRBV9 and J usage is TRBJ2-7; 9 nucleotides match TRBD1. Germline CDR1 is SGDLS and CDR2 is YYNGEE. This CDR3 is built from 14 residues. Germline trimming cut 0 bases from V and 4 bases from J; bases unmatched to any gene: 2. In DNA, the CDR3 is TGTGCCAGCAGCGTAGCGGGACAGGGTTACGAGCAGTACTTC. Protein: CASSVAGQGYEQYF.

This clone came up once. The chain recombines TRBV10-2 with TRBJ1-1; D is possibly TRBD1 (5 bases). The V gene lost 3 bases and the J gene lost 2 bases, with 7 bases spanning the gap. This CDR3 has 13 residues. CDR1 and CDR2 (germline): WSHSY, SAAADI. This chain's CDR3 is CASSEGTNTEAFF. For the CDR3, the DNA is TGCGCCAGCAGTGAAGGGACTAACACTGAAGCTTTCTTT.

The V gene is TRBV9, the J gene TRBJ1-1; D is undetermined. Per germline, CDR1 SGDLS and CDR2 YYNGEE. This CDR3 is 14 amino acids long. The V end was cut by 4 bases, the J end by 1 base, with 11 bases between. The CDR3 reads CASSLEGGNTEAFF. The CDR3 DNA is TGTGCCAGCAGCCTCGAGGGAGGGAACACTGAAGCTTTCTTT.

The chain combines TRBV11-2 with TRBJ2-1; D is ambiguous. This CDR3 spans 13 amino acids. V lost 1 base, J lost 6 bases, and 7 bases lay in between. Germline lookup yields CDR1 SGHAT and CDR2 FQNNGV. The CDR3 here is CASSLATRNEQFF. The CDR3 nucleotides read TGTGCCAGCAGCTTAGCAACTCGCAATGAGCAGTTCTTC.

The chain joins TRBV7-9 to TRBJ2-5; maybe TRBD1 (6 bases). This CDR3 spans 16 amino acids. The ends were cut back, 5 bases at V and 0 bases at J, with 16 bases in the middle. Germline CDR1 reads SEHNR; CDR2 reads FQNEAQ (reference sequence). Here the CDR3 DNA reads TGTGCCAGCAGCCTAACCGCGAGACAGGACCAAGAGACCCAGTACTTC. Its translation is CASSLTARQDQETQYF.